This is a list of T cell receptor beta chains from one sample in a study of beta chain features in type 1 diabetes. This table comes from immunoSEQ multiplex PCR, and its TCRdb copy is limited to in-frame clones, with some not included. The sample lists around 340,000 clones; approximately 8% were seen once. The sample was central memory CD4+ T cells from blood. All receptors come from a woman younger than 30 in good health. Both conserved end residues are part of each CDR3. D genes are given only for firm matches. Size is stated for part of the rows, as once, few or many counts, or as a class when the clone is expanded.

clone_size: .; cdr3_length: 17; v_call: TRBV7-9; j_call: TRBJ2-1; d_call: .; cdr3_aa: CASSLGLVLRSYNEQFF; cdr3_nt: TGTGCCAGCAGCTTAGGACTAGTTCTACGATCCTACAATGAGCAGTTCTTC
clone_size: .; cdr3_length: 16; v_call: TRBV7-2; j_call: TRBJ2-3; d_call: TRBD2; cdr3_aa: CASSSGLAGKTDTQYF; cdr3_nt: TGTGCCAGCAGCTCCGGGTTAGCGGGAAAAACAGATACGCAGTATTTT
clone_size: many; cdr3_length: 11; v_call: TRBV28; j_call: TRBJ1-2; d_call: .; cdr3_aa: CASSDVYGYTF; cdr3_nt: TGTGCCAGCAGTGACGTTTATGGCTACACCTTC
clone_size: once; cdr3_length: 15; v_call: TRBV11-2; j_call: TRBJ2-3; d_call: .; cdr3_aa: CASSLVGISTDTQYF; cdr3_nt: TGTGCCAGCAGCTTAGTCGGGATAAGCACAGATACGCAGTATTTT
clone_size: .; cdr3_length: 18; v_call: TRBV4-3; j_call: TRBJ2-7; d_call: TRBD1; cdr3_aa: CASSQEISSGTGTYEQYF; cdr3_nt: TGCGCCAGCAGCCAAGAGATATCATCCGGGACAGGAACCTACGAGCAGTACTTC
clone_size: many; cdr3_length: 14; v_call: TRBV5-6; j_call: TRBJ2-4; d_call: TRBD1; cdr3_aa: CASSVLDRGNIQYF; cdr3_nt: TGTGCCAGCAGCGTACTCGACAGGGGAAACATTCAGTACTTC
clone_size: few; cdr3_length: 13; v_call: TRBV7-3; j_call: TRBJ2-5; d_call: TRBD1; cdr3_aa: CASSRGQGETQYF; cdr3_nt: TGTGCCAGCAGCCGGGGACAGGGTGAGACCCAGTACTTC
clone_size: .; cdr3_length: 22; v_call: TRBV5-1; j_call: TRBJ2-2; d_call: TRBD1; cdr3_aa: CASSPEGKARGKFLTNTGELFF; cdr3_nt: TGCGCCAGCAGCCCTGAGGGTAAGGCCAGGGGGAAATTTCTGACGAACACCGGGGAGCTGTTTTTT
clone_size: .; cdr3_length: 16; v_call: TRBV19; j_call: TRBJ1-1; d_call: .; cdr3_aa: CASSIDPGRAYVEAFF; cdr3_nt: TGTGCCAGTAGTATAGATCCGGGGCGCGCCTACGTCGAAGCTTTCTTT
clone_size: few; cdr3_length: 13; v_call: TRBV27; j_call: TRBJ2-5; d_call: TRBD1; cdr3_aa: CASSWDSQETQYF; cdr3_nt: TGTGCCAGCAGTTGGGACAGTCAAGAGACCCAGTACTTC
clone_size: .; cdr3_length: 11; v_call: TRBV7-6; j_call: TRBJ2-1; d_call: .; cdr3_aa: CASSLVDEQFF; cdr3_nt: TGTGCCAGCAGCTTAGTTGATGAGCAGTTCTTC
clone_size: many; cdr3_length: 15; v_call: TRBV4-3; j_call: TRBJ1-4; d_call: TRBD1; cdr3_aa: CASSHRTGGGEKLFF; cdr3_nt: TGCGCCAGCAGCCACCGAACAGGGGGCGGAGAAAAACTGTTTTTT
clone_size: .; cdr3_length: 14; v_call: TRBV6-6; j_call: TRBJ1-4; d_call: .; cdr3_aa: CASRPGATNEKLFF; cdr3_nt: TGTGCCAGCAGGCCAGGTGCAACTAATGAAAAACTGTTTTTT
clone_size: .; cdr3_length: 14; v_call: TRBV9; j_call: TRBJ1-5; d_call: TRBD1; cdr3_aa: CASSADRVPQPQHF; cdr3_nt: TGTGCCAGCAGCGCGGACAGGGTCCCTCAGCCCCAGCATTTT
clone_size: .; cdr3_length: 13; v_call: TRBV29-1; j_call: TRBJ1-4; d_call: .; cdr3_aa: CSVGTGYNEKLFF; cdr3_nt: TGCAGCGTTGGGACGGGGTATAATGAAAAACTGTTTTTT
clone_size: many; cdr3_length: 13; v_call: TRBV4-3; j_call: TRBJ2-1; d_call: .; cdr3_aa: CASSQDNYNEQFF; cdr3_nt: TGCGCCAGCAGCCAGGACAACTACAATGAGCAGTTCTTC
clone_size: .; cdr3_length: 15; v_call: TRBV5-1; j_call: TRBJ2-1; d_call: TRBD1; cdr3_aa: CASSPGQGVIYEQFF; cdr3_nt: TGCGCCAGCAGCCCGGGACAGGGAGTGATATATGAGCAGTTCTTC
clone_size: .; cdr3_length: 14; v_call: TRBV4-3; j_call: TRBJ1-5; d_call: .; cdr3_aa: CASSQELGNQPQHF; cdr3_nt: TGCGCCAGCAGCCAAGAATTAGGAAATCAGCCCCAGCATTTT
clone_size: .; cdr3_length: 15; v_call: TRBV5-1; j_call: TRBJ2-1; d_call: TRBD2; cdr3_aa: CASIPTSGNYNEQFF; cdr3_nt: TGCGCCAGCATACCTACTAGCGGGAATTACAATGAGCAGTTCTTC
clone_size: .; cdr3_length: 16; v_call: TRBV7-3; j_call: TRBJ2-3; d_call: .; cdr3_aa: CASSLTAAGYGDTQYF; cdr3_nt: TGTGCCAGCAGCTTAACAGCGGCAGGGTACGGTGATACGCAGTATTTT
clone_size: .; cdr3_length: 15; v_call: TRBV6-1; j_call: TRBJ2-7; d_call: .; cdr3_aa: CASSEGSGQFYEQYF; cdr3_nt: TGTGCCAGCAGTGAAGGCTCAGGGCAATTCTACGAGCAGTACTTC
clone_size: few; cdr3_length: 12; v_call: TRBV25-1; j_call: TRBJ1-5; d_call: .; cdr3_aa: CASSPDRGPQHF; cdr3_nt: TGTGCCAGCAGTCCGGACCGGGGGCCCCAGCATTTT
clone_size: once; cdr3_length: 13; v_call: TRBV11-3; j_call: TRBJ1-1; d_call: .; cdr3_aa: CASSLGSSTEAFF; cdr3_nt: TGTGCCAGCAGCTTAGGTTCCAGTACAGAAGCTTTCTTT
clone_size: few; cdr3_length: 14; v_call: TRBV5-6; j_call: TRBJ2-7; d_call: .; cdr3_aa: CASSLRGRTYEQYF; cdr3_nt: TGTGCCAGCAGCTTGCGGGGCAGGACCTACGAGCAGTACTTC
clone_size: many; cdr3_length: 15; v_call: TRBV7-2; j_call: TRBJ1-2; d_call: .; cdr3_aa: CASSKRDGSNYGYTF; cdr3_nt: TGTGCCAGCAGCAAACGGGACGGATCTAACTATGGCTACACCTTC
clone_size: few; cdr3_length: 13; v_call: TRBV28; j_call: TRBJ2-4; d_call: .; cdr3_aa: CAVVPGPGNIQYF; cdr3_nt: TGTGCCGTCGTTCCAGGACCGGGAAACATTCAGTACTTC
clone_size: many; cdr3_length: 15; v_call: TRBV7-9; j_call: TRBJ2-6; d_call: .; cdr3_aa: CASSLRPSGANVLTF; cdr3_nt: TGTGCCAGCAGCTTGCGGCCCTCTGGGGCCAACGTCCTGACTTTC
clone_size: .; cdr3_length: 12; v_call: TRBV28; j_call: TRBJ1-3; d_call: .; cdr3_aa: CASTTGGNTIYF; cdr3_nt: TGTGCCAGCACGACAGGAGGAAACACCATATATTTT
clone_size: few; cdr3_length: 11; v_call: TRBV7-8; j_call: TRBJ1-4; d_call: .; cdr3_aa: CASSPSEKLFF; cdr3_nt: TGTGCCAGCAGCCCATCTGAAAAACTGTTTTTT
clone_size: .; cdr3_length: 15; v_call: TRBV6-5; j_call: TRBJ2-2; d_call: TRBD1; cdr3_aa: CASKPGQGNTGELFF; cdr3_nt: TGTGCCAGCAAACCGGGACAGGGGAACACCGGGGAGCTGTTTTTT
clone_size: .; cdr3_length: 15; v_call: TRBV7-2; j_call: TRBJ2-1; d_call: TRBD2; cdr3_aa: CASSLLAGGPVEQFF; cdr3_nt: TGTGCCAGCAGTCTTCTAGCGGGAGGGCCGGTTGAGCAGTTCTTC
clone_size: .; cdr3_length: 16; v_call: TRBV7-2; j_call: TRBJ2-5; d_call: TRBD1; cdr3_aa: CASSLMSRTGQETQYF; cdr3_nt: TGTGCCAGCAGCTTAATGTCTCGGACAGGGCAAGAGACCCAGTACTTC
clone_size: .; cdr3_length: 14; v_call: TRBV4-3; j_call: TRBJ2-5; d_call: .; cdr3_aa: CASSQVQGPETQYF; cdr3_nt: TGCGCCAGCAGCCAAGTCCAGGGTCCAGAGACCCAGTACTTC
clone_size: few; cdr3_length: 14; v_call: TRBV5-1; j_call: TRBJ2-3; d_call: TRBD2; cdr3_aa: CATKSGSPGDTQYF; cdr3_nt: TGCGCCACCAAAAGCGGGAGCCCCGGGGATACGCAGTATTTT
clone_size: .; cdr3_length: 15; v_call: TRBV11-2; j_call: TRBJ2-1; d_call: TRBD2; cdr3_aa: CASSLLAGVLREQFF; cdr3_nt: TGTGCCAGCAGCTTACTAGCGGGAGTGCTGCGTGAGCAGTTCTTC
clone_size: few; cdr3_length: 14; v_call: TRBV10-3; j_call: TRBJ2-7; d_call: TRBD1; cdr3_aa: CAISPGQPKYEQYF; cdr3_nt: TGTGCCATCAGTCCGGGACAGCCTAAATACGAGCAGTACTTC
clone_size: few; cdr3_length: 13; v_call: TRBV10-3; j_call: TRBJ2-1; d_call: TRBD2; cdr3_aa: CAIKLAGGNEQFF; cdr3_nt: TGTGCCATCAAACTAGCGGGAGGCAATGAGCAGTTCTTC
clone_size: few; cdr3_length: 14; v_call: TRBV28; j_call: TRBJ2-7; d_call: .; cdr3_aa: CASGDGPISYEQYF; cdr3_nt: TGTGCCAGCGGTGACGGACCCATCTCCTACGAGCAGTACTTC
clone_size: .; cdr3_length: 15; v_call: TRBV18; j_call: TRBJ2-1; d_call: TRBD2; cdr3_aa: CASSPRGLVSDEQFF; cdr3_nt: TGTGCCAGCTCACCGCGAGGACTAGTTTCCGATGAGCAGTTCTTC